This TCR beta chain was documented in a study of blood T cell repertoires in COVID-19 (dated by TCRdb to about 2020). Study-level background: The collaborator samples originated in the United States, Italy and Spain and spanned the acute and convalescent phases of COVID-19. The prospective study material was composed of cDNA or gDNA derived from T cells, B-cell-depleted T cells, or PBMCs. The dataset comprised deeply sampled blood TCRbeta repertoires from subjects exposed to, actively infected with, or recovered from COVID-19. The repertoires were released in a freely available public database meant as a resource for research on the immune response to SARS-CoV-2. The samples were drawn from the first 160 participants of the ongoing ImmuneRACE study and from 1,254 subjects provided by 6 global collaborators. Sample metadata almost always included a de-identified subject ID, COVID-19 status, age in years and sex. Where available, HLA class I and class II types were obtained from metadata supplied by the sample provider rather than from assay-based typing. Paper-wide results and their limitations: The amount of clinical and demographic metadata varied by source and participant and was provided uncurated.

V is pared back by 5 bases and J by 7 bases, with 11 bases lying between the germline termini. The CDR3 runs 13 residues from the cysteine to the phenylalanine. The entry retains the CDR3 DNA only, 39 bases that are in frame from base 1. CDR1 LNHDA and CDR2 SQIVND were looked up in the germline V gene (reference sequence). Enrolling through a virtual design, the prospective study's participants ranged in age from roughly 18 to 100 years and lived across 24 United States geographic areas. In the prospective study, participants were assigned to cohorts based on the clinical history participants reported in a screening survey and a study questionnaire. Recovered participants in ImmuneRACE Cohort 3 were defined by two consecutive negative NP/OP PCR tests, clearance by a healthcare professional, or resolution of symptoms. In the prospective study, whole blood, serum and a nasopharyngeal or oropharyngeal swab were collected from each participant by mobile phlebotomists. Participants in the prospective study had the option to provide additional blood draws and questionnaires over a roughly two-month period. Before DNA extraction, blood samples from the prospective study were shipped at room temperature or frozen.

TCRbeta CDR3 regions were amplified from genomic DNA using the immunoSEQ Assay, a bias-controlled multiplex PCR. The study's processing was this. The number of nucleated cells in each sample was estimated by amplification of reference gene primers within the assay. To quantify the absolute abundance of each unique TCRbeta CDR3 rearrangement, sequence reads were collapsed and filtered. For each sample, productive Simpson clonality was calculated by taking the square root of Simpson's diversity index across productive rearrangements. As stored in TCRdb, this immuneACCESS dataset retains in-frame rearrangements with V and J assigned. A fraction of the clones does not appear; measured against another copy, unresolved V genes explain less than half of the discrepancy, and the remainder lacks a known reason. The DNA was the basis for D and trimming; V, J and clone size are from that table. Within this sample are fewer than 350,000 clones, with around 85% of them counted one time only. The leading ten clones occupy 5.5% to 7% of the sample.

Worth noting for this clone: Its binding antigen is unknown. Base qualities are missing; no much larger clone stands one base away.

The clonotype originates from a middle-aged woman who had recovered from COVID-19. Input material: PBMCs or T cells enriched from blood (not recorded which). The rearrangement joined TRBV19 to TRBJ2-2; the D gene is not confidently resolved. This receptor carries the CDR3 CASSPHPGGELFF. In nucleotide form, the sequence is TGTGCCAGTAGTCCACACCCGGGCGGGGAGCTGTTTTTT.